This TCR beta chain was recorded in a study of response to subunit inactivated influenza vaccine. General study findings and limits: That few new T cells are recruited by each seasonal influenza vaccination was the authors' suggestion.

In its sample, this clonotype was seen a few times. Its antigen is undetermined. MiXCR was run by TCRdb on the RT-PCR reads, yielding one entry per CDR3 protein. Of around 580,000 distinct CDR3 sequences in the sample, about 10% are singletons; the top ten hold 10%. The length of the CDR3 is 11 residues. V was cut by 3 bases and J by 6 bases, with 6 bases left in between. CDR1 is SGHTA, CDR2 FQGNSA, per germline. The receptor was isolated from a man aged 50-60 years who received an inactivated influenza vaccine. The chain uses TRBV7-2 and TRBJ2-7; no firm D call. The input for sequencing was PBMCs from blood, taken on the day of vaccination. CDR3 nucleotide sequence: TGTGCCAGCAGCTTGCTGTTCGAGCAGTACTTC. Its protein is CASSLLFEQYF. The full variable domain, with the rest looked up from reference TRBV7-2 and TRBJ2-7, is GAGVSQSPSNKVTEKGKDVELRCDPISGHTALYWYRQSLGQGLEFLIYFQGNSAPDKSGLPSDRFSAERTGGSVSTLTIQRTQQEDSAVYLCASSLLFEQYFGPGTRLTVT.